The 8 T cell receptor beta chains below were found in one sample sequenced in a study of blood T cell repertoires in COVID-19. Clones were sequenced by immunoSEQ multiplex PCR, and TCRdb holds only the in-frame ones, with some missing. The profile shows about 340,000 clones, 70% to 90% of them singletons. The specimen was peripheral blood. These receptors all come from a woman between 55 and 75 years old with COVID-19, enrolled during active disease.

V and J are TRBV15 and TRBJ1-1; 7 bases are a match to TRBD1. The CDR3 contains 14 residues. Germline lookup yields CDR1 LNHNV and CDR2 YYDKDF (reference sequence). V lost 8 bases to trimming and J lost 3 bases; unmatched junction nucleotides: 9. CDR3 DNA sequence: TGTGCCACCTCGGAGGGGGCAGGTGACACTGAAGCTTTCTTT. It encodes CATSEGAGDTEAFF.

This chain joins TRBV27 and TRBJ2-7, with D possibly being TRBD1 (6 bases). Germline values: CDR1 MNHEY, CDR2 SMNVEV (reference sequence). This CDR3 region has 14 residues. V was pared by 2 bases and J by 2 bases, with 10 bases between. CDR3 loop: CASSLLDRPYEQYF. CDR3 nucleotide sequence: TGTGCCAGCAGTTTACTGGACAGACCCTACGAGCAGTACTTC.

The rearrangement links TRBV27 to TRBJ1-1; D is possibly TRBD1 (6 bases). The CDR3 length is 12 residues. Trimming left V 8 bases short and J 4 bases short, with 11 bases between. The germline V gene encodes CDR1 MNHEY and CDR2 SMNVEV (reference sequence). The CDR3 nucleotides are TGTGCCAGCTTCGAAGGGGGCACTGAAGCTTTCTTT. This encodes CASFEGGTEAFF.

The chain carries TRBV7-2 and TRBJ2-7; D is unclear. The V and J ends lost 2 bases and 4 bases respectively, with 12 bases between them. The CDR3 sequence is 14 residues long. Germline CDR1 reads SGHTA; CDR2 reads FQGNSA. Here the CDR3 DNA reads TGTGCCAGCAGCTTAATTATGACTCCTTACGAGCAGTACTTC. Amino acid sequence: CASSLIMTPYEQYF.

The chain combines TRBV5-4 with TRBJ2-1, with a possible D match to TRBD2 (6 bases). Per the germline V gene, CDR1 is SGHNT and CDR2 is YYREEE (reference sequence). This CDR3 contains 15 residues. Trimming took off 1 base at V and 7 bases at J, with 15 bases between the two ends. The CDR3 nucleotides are TGTGCCAGCAGCTTGCAGGTAGCGGCTTATAATGAGCAGTTCTTC. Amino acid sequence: CASSLQVAAYNEQFF. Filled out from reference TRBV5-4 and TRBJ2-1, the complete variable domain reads ETGVTQSPTHLIKTRGQQVTLRCSSQSGHNTVSWYQQALGQGPQFIFQYYREEENGRGNFPPRFSGLQFPNYSSELNVNALELDDSALYLCASSLQVAAYNEQFFGPGTRLTVL.

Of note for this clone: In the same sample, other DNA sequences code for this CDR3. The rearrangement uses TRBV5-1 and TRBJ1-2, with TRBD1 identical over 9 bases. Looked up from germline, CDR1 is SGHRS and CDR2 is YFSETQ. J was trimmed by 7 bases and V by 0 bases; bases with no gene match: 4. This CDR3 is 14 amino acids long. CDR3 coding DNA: TGCGCCAGCAGCTTGGGACAGGGGGAAGGTGGCTACACCTTC. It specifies CASSLGQGEGGYTF.

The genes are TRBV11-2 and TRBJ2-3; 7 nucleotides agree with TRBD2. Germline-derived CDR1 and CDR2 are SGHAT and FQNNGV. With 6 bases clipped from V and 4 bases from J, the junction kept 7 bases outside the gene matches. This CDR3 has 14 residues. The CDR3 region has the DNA TGTGCCAGCAGAACGGTGGGGAGGGCAGATACGCAGTATTTT. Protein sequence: CASRTVGRADTQYF.

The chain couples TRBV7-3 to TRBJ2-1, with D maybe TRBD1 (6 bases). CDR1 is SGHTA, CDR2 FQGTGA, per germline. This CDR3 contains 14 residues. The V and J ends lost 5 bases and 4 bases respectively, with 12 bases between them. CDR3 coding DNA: TGTGCCAGCAGCCGGACAGAGATTTACAATGAGCAGTTCTTC. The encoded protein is CASSRTEIYNEQFF.